Presented here are 27 T cell receptor beta chains from one specimen sequenced in a study of quantifying T cell responses using KT2 cells. Across the study: Reverse transcription used primers in the TCR alpha and beta constant regions.

A single-stranded UMI oligo with SP2 sequence was ligated to cDNA 3' ends. The first PCR ran 4 to 5 cycles with an equimolar RC1.1 and RC1.2 beta primer mix. TCRdb re-derived calls from the UMI-ligation and nested PCR reads in MiXCR, one entry per CDR3 protein. The sample holds tens of thousands of distinct CDR3 sequences, 7.3% seen once. Sequences were obtained from PBMCs spiked with cells of the T cell clone KT2. Receptors were obtained from a human donor.

This clonotype was observed many times. This chain joins TRBV18 and TRBJ1-1; 7 positions match TRBD1. Germline values: CDR1 KGHSH, CDR2 LQKENI. The trim removed 4 bases at V and 10 bases at J, leaving 6 bases unmatched. There are 12 residues in the CDR3. CDR3 region: CASSRQGEGAFF. The CDR3 DNA sequence: TGTGCCAGCTCACGACAGGGAGAGGGAGCTTTCTTT.

By frequency in the sample, this clonotype is medium-sized. The chain uses TRBV14 and TRBJ1-1; 9 nucleotides agree with TRBD1. Germline trimming cut 4 bases from V and 6 bases from J; bases unmatched to any gene: 9. The CDR3 loop spans 15 amino acids. Germline V CDR1 and CDR2: SGHDN, FVKESK. CDR3 bases: TGTGCCAGCAGCCTGAACAGGGGGCTCTTTGCTGAAGCTTTCTTT. This codes for CASSLNRGLFAEAFF.

This clonotype has ten or more counts. V usage is TRBV7-2 and J usage is TRBJ2-7; 13 positions match TRBD2. V dropped 0 bases and J dropped 2; count of bases not matched to a gene: 1. The CDR3 has 16 residues. The germline CDR1 and CDR2 sequences are SGHTA and FQGNSA. This CDR3 is CASSLAGTSGTYEQYF. The DNA of the CDR3 is TGTGCCAGCAGCTTAGCCGGGACTAGCGGGACCTACGAGCAGTACTTC.

In its sample, this clonotype was seen a few times. This chain links TRBV2 with TRBJ2-7; a possible D gene is TRBD2 (5 bases). From germline, CDR1 is SNHLY and CDR2 FYNNEI. The CDR3 runs to 14 residues. V was pared by 6 bases and J by 6 bases, with 18 bases between. CDR3: CASRRVVGPAEQYF. The CDR3, as DNA: TGTGCCAGCAGGAGGGTGGTTGGTCCGGCCGAGCAGTACTTC.

The table lists this clonotype with many counts. The CDR3 reads CASSESKGGAPLHF. The CDR3 coding sequence is TGTGCCAGCAGTGAATCAAAGGGGGGCGCACCCCTCCACTTT. This chain joins TRBV25-1 and TRBJ1-6, with a weak D call TRBD1 (6 bases). Germline CDR1 reads MGHDK; CDR2 reads SYGVNS. The V and J ends lost 1 base and 11 bases respectively, with 12 bases between them. The CDR3 extends over 14 amino acids. Looking up the rest from reference TRBV25-1 and TRBJ1-6 gives the full variable domain: EADIYQTPRYLVIGTGKKITLECSQTMGHDKMYWYQQDPGMELHLIHYSYGVNSTEKGDLSSESTVSRIRTEHFPLTLESARPSHTSQYLCASSESKGGAPLHFGNGTRLTVT.

In its sample, this clonotype was seen many times. The V and J genes are TRBV6-2 or TRBV6-3 and TRBJ1-2; D remains unclear. CDR3 length: 15 amino acids. Germline CDR1 and CDR2: MNHEY and SVGEGT. The ends were cut back, 2 bases at V and 7 bases at J, with 17 bases in the middle. CDR3 bases: TGTGCCAGCAGTTACCAGGTCGAGGAGCCTCGTGGCTACACCTTC. This encodes CASSYQVEEPRGYTF.

In its sample, this clonotype was seen many times. This chain uses TRBV12-3 or TRBV12-4 with TRBJ1-2; D not certain. The CDR3 is 11 amino acids. V was cut by 6 bases and J by 7 bases, with 9 bases left in between. The CDR3 loop is CASSDTFGYTF. The CDR3 DNA sequence: TGTGCCAGCAGCGATACCTTTGGCTACACCTTC.

The CDR3 sequence is CASRGTSASYEQYF. CDR3 in DNA: TGTGCCAGCAGGGGGACTAGCGCCTCCTACGAGCAGTACTTC. This rearrangement joins TRBV2 to TRBJ2-7, with 10 bases fitting TRBD2. The V gene's germline CDR1 is SNHLY and CDR2 FYNNEI. The CDR3 has 14 amino acids. After removal of 6 bases from V and 0 bases from J, the junction contained 2 bases not matched to a gene.

This chain uses TRBV14 with TRBJ2-5, with 7 bases matching TRBD1. Per the germline V gene, CDR1 is SGHDN and CDR2 is FVKESK. The CDR3 has 13 residues. V shed 5 bases and J 7 bases; nucleotides not matched to a gene: 7. In DNA, the CDR3 is TGTGCCAGCAGCGATGACAGGGTGGGGACCCAGTACTTC. Its protein product is CASSDDRVGTQYF.

This clonotype was picked up many times. The chain recombines TRBV20-1 with TRBJ1-2; possibly TRBD1 for D (5 bases). Looked up from germline, CDR1 is DFQATT and CDR2 is SNEGSKA (reference sequence). Trimming pared 0 bases from V and 4 bases from J, leaving 18 bases between. The CDR3 runs to 16 residues. In DNA form, the CDR3 reads TGCAGTGCTAGAGATCGAACAGGCCAAATAACCTATGGCTACACCTTC. Its protein product is CSARDRTGQITYGYTF.

This sequence joins TRBV4-2 and TRBJ1-1; D is uncertain. CDR1 is LGHNA and CDR2 is YNFKEQ in the germline V gene. Trimming left V 4 bases short and J 4 bases short, with 13 bases between. There are 14 residues in the CDR3. CDR3 sequence: CASSPSLQSTEAFF. CDR3 nucleotide sequence: TGTGCCAGCAGCCCAAGTTTACAGAGCACTGAAGCTTTCTTT.

CDR3 in amino acids: CSGREGHNEQFF. The CDR3 DNA sequence: TGCAGTGGTCGGGAGGGGCATAATGAGCAGTTCTTC. V usage is TRBV20-1 and J usage is TRBJ2-1; 8 nucleotides line up with TRBD2. Germline trimming cut 7 bases from V and 7 bases from J; bases unmatched to any gene: 6. This CDR3 is built from 12 residues. Germline loops: CDR1 DFQATT, CDR2 SNEGSKA (reference sequence).

There are many counts of this clonotype. V usage is TRBV28 and J usage is TRBJ2-7; 7 positions match TRBD1. V was clipped by 6 bases and J by 5 bases; unmatched bases: 10. The CDR3 spans 14 residues. CDR1 and CDR2 (germline): MDHEN, SYDVKM. CDR3 nucleotides: TGTGCCAGCAGCTTGGAAGACAGGGAGCACGAGCAGTACTTC. It is translated as CASSLEDREHEQYF.

In its sample, this clonotype was seen a few times. The chain has TRBV27 and TRBJ1-2; D might be TRBD1 (5 bases). V was pared by 2 bases and J by 3 bases, with 16 bases between. This CDR3 is 16 amino acids long. Germline V gene data show CDR1 as MNHEY and CDR2 as SMNVEV (reference sequence). The CDR3 reads CASSLRLSRAHYGYTF. The CDR3, as DNA: TGTGCCAGCAGTTTACGGTTGTCCAGGGCGCACTATGGCTACACCTTC.

This clonotype was seen many times. The chain carries TRBV3-1 and TRBJ2-4; tentatively, D is TRBD1 or TRBD2 (7 bases each). The CDR3 totals 17 residues. V was cut by 1 base and J by 1 base, with 14 bases left in between. Germline V gene sequence: CDR1 LGHDT, CDR2 YNNKEL (reference sequence). The CDR3 loop reads CASSQAQGREAKNIQYF. Here the CDR3 DNA reads TGTGCCAGCAGCCAAGCACAGGGGCGGGAGGCCAAAAACATTCAGTACTTC.

This clonotype was observed at least ten times. The chain links TRBV29-1 to TRBJ2-3, with a tentative D call TRBD1 (5 bases). The V gene lost 4 bases and the J gene lost 7 bases, with 15 bases spanning the gap. Germline CDR1 and CDR2: SQVTM and ANQGSEA. This CDR3 is 13 amino acids long. The CDR3 DNA reads TGCAGCGTTGCAGGGCCGACCACGTATACGCAGTATTTT. This translates into CSVAGPTTYTQYF.

There are a few counts of this clonotype. CDR3 nucleotides: TGTGCCAGCAGCTCTAGCGCGGGACCAGGGGACTCACCCCTCCACTTT. Translated: CASSSSAGPGDSPLHF. The chain employs TRBV7-6 and TRBJ1-6, with D possibly matching TRBD1 (6 bases). The length of the CDR3 is 16 residues. Trimming took 4 bases from V and 10 from J, leaving 20 bases between them. Per the germline V gene, CDR1 is SGHVS and CDR2 is FNYEAQ.

There are many counts of this clonotype. The rearrangement links TRBV12-3 or TRBV12-4 to TRBJ1-2; D call uncertain. CDR3 size: 11 residues. V gave up 10 bases and J gave up 7 bases, with 13 bases separating them. The CDR3 region has the DNA TGTGCCACGATGGACGAGAGTGGCTACACCTTC. It codes for CATMDESGYTF.

Many counts were recorded for this clonotype. The chain uses TRBV7-9 and TRBJ2-3; weak D call: TRBD2 (6 bases). Deletions cut 5 bases from V and 7 bases from J, with 10 bases between. Germline lookup yields CDR1 SEHNR and CDR2 FQNEAQ (reference sequence). CDR3 length equals 12 residues. DNA for the CDR3: TGTGCCAGCAGCAGGGACTTCCATACGCAGTATTTT. Protein product: CASSRDFHTQYF. Supplemented by reference TRBV7-9 and TRBJ2-3, the full variable domain reads DTGVSQNPRHKITKRGQNVTFRCDPISEHNRLYWYRQTLGQGPEFLTYFQNEAQLEKSRLLSDRFSAERPKGSFSTLEIQRTEQGDSAMYLCASSRDFHTQYFGPGTRLTVL.

This clonotype has at least ten counts. The J gene is TRBJ1-1, the V gene TRBV5-1; the match to TRBD1 covers 7 bases. The CDR3 spans 17 residues. The junction had 14 bases not matched to a gene; V was cut back by 6 bases and J by 0 bases. Germline CDR1 is SGHRS and CDR2 is YFSETQ. CDR3 protein: CASTRTGQATLNTEAFF. The CDR3 DNA reads TGCGCCAGCACCAGAACCGGACAGGCTACGTTGAACACTGAAGCTTTCTTT. Supplemented by reference TRBV5-1 and TRBJ1-1, the full variable domain reads KAGVTQTPRYLIKTRGQQVTLSCSPISGHRSVSWYQQTPGQGLQFLFEYFSETQRNKGNFPGRFSGRQFSNSRSEMNVSTLELGDSALYLCASTRTGQATLNTEAFFGQGTRLTVV.

Only a few counts were recorded for this clonotype. The rearrangement links TRBV5-6 to TRBJ1-1, with no clear D. The CDR3 contains 15 residues. With 0 bases removed from V and 2 bases from J, the gap between germline ends came to 11 bases. Germline V CDR1 and CDR2: SGHDT, YYEEEE. The DNA of the CDR3 is TGTGCCAGCAGCTTGGTAGGGCGGACCAACACTGAAGCTTTCTTT. Its translation: CASSLVGRTNTEAFF.

This clonotype was seen many times. The chain combines TRBV29-1 with TRBJ2-4; D is unresolved. The CDR3 loop spans 11 amino acids. Germline assignment: CDR1 SQVTM and CDR2 ANQGSEA. V was shortened by 6 bases and J by 9 bases, with 12 bases between the two germline ends. Here the CDR3 reads CSVWTSGIQYF. CDR3 sequence (DNA): TGCAGCGTCTGGACGTCTGGCATTCAGTACTTC.

This clonotype was seen once. This sequence joins TRBV27 and TRBJ1-1, with D possibly TRBD1 on 5 matching bases. CDR1 is MNHEY and CDR2 is SMNVEV in the germline V gene (reference sequence). With 5 bases removed from V and 9 bases from J, the gap between germline ends came to 19 bases. The CDR3 consists of 14 residues. In nucleotides, the CDR3 is TGTGCCAGCAGTCAGGACACGGCTTGGGAGAAAGCTTTCTTT. This gives the protein CASSQDTAWEKAFF.

J is TRBJ2-7 and V is TRBV14, with TRBD2 as a possible D gene (5 bases). The V end was cut by 1 base, the J end by 0 bases, with 13 bases between. Germline CDR1 SGHDN, CDR2 FVKESK. The CDR3 extends over 16 amino acids. The CDR3 nucleotides are TGTGCCAGCAGCCAAGGACAAGACTACAGCTCCTACGAGCAGTACTTC. Translated: CASSQGQDYSSYEQYF.

Concerning this clonotype itself: This may stem from a read error, because a much larger clone lies one nucleotide away. This rearrangement joins TRBV6-5 to TRBJ1-6; D may be TRBD1 (5 bases). This CDR3 is 16 amino acids long. CDR1 is MNHEY, CDR2 SVGAGI, per germline. CDR3 bases: TGTGCCAGCAGTTACTCGTACCAGGGAGTGGGTTCACCCCTCAACTTT. Its translation: CASSYSYQGVGSPLNF.

This clonotype was picked up many times. The chain links TRBV6-4 to TRBJ2-1; TRBD2 matches at 8 bases. This CDR3 is built from 15 residues. Trimming removed 1 base from V and 7 bases from J; junction bases left unmatched: 6. In germline, CDR1 is MRHNA, CDR2 SNTAGT. The CDR3 DNA sequence: TGTGCCAGCAGTGACTTGGTAGCGGGAAATAATGAGCAGTTCTTC. Amino acids: CASSDLVAGNNEQFF.

This clonotype has a count of ten or more. The chain couples TRBV6-2 or TRBV6-3 to TRBJ2-1; 9 positions match TRBD2. With 4 bases clipped from V and 8 bases from J, the junction kept 9 bases outside the gene matches. CDR1 is MNHEY and CDR2 is SVGEGT in the germline V gene. This CDR3 contains 15 residues. The CDR3 protein is CASSLGSGSNYEQFF. The CDR3 DNA follows: TGTGCCAGCAGTTTGGGTAGCGGGAGTAACTATGAGCAGTTCTTC.